Below, one TCR beta chain is given with its context. No cognate antigen has been identified for it. Base-call qualities are not available, and no considerably larger clone is one nucleotide away. Cells were frozen in liquid nitrogen in DMSO/FBS as aliquots of 400,000 to 550,000 cells, with a single aliquot from each fraction going to sequencing. Every one of the 30 study patients had an endoscopy and a small intestinal biopsy. To release intraepithelial cells, biopsies were stirred at 37 degrees Celsius for one hour in RPMI containing EGTA, MgCl2 and 1% FBS. Genomic DNA was extracted from frozen unsorted cell fractions using the Qiagen DNeasy blood extraction kit. The data were obtained in a study of coeliac disease (dated by TCRdb to 2021 to 2024). Some background on the complete study: Each coeliac patient was placed into one of three groups: newly diagnosed active disease, refractory coeliac disease type I, or disease controlled by a gluten-free diet. Refractory coeliac disease type I was defined as no response to a gluten-free diet for over 12 months, with immunophenotypically normal intraepithelial cells. Because high-resolution HLA typing was not available, biased TRBV7-2 usage was examined as a proof of principle. Small intestinal lymphocyte fractions from coeliac and non-coeliac patients were analysed in the study using next-generation sequencing of rearranged TRB and TRG CDR3 regions. The study set out to describe the TR repertoires of small intestinal T cells in active coeliac disease, refractory type I coeliac disease, and coeliac disease treated with a gluten-free diet. A total of approximately 30 patients were included in the full study, of whom about 22 had serologically confirmed coeliac disease and 8 were controls with non-small intestinal disorders. TRB sequencing was successfully performed on samples from fewer than 35 subjects, among which 20 to 25 paired bulk unsorted intraepithelial and lamina propria cell samples were included. What the study reported, not specific to this receptor: The authors considered the approach unsuitable for unbiased detection of gliadin-specific T cells, which are scarce and rarely shared between patients. TRB repertoires were mostly private, with most amino acid sequences found in only one sample, and V-gene usage showed no significant difference between disease groups. The separation of intraepithelial from lamina propria cells did not yield high-purity fractions, so cross-contamination between compartments was possible. Lower clonality than in controls was observed in the TRB and TRG repertoires of active coeliac intraepithelial and lamina propria samples, suggesting that diverse T cells were recruited.

Libraries came from the immunoSEQ multiplex PCR assay. The TR loci underwent multiplexed PCR amplification, with J gene segments targeted by reverse primers and V gene segments targeted by forward primers. The amplified CDR3 regions were sequenced using the Illumina HiSeq System. The published analysis was carried out like this. Closely related reads were merged by a nearest-neighbour algorithm to remove PCR and sequencing errors and to collapse the data into unique sequences. Repertoires were summarised in terms of clonality and T cell density, with T cell density defined as TR molecules per amount of genomic DNA input. CDR3 amino acid sequences present in at least 80% of unsorted samples were defined as public TRs, and these public TRs were then tested for differential abundance between coeliac and control samples. Differences in clonality and density between disease groups were tested by Kruskal-Wallis tests, followed by Dunn post-tests. The table was pulled from immuneACCESS by TCRdb, which kept in-frame rearrangements only. Such tables lose some clones; where checked, under half of the loss comes from unresolved V genes, and the rest has no known cause. V, J and clone size were drawn from that table, and D and trimming were deduced from the DNA. Present in this sample are under 9,500 clones, 57% of which were seen just once. The top ten clonotypes cover roughly 9.8% of the sample.

The germline V gene provides CDR1 KGHSH and CDR2 LQKENI. Measured from the cysteine to the phenylalanine, the CDR3 is 15 residues long. Only the CDR3 part of the read is kept: 45 bases, read in frame from the first base. V and J lose 0 bases and 0 bases, and a span of 8 bases separates them. The chain is encoded by TRBV18 joined to TRBJ2-5; the D gene is perhaps TRBD1, from 6 matching bases. Sequencing was carried out using intraepithelial lymphocytes from the gut. The sample's cell subset or site label is to be understood as: intraepithelial cell (IEC) fraction of small intestinal biopsy. This sequence originates from a woman aged 60-75 years with celiac disease. In nucleotides, the sequence is TGTGCCAGCTCACCACCGGGGGCTTACCAAGAGACCCAGTACTTC. Its amino acids are CASSPPGAYQETQYF.